This entry concerns a single T cell receptor (beta chain). Its specificity is not known. The data were taken from a study of response to subunit inactivated influenza vaccine. Study-wide points: Every seasonal influenza vaccination brings in few new T cells, the authors suggested.

TCRdb analysed the RT-PCR reads with MiXCR anew, one entry per CDR3 protein. The sample holds under 950,000 distinct CDR3 sequences, over 20% seen once. The receptor was isolated from a man over 45 who received an inactivated influenza vaccine. The material was PBMCs from blood, obtained roughly 5 days after vaccination.

The CDR3 nucleotides are TGCAGTGCTAGCAGTCAGACAGGGCATCGATATGAGCAGTTCTTC. Its translation is CSASSQTGHRYEQFF. The rearrangement links TRBV20-1 to TRBJ2-1; 7 bases agree with TRBD1. The V segment lost 3 bases and the J segment 8 bases; nucleotides outside the gene matches: 13. Germline CDR1 is DFQATT and CDR2 is SNEGSKA (reference sequence). The CDR3 has 15 residues.